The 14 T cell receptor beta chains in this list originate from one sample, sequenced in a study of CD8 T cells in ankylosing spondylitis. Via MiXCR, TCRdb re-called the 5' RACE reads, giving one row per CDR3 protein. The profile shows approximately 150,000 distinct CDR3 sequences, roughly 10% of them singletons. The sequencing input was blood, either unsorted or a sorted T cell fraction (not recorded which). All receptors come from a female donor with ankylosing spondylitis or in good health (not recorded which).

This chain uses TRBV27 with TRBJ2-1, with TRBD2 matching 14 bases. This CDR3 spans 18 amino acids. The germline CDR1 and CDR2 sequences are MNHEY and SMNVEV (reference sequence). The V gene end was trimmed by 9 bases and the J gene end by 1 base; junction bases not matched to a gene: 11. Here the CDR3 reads CASTGTSGSRWSYNEQFF. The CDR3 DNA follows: TGTGCCAGTACCGGGACTAGCGGGAGTAGATGGTCCTACAATGAGCAGTTCTTC.

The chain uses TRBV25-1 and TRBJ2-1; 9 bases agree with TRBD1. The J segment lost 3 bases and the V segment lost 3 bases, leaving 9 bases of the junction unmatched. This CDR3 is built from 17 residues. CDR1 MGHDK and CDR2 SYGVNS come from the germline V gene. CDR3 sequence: CASSDVTGGLLYNEQFF. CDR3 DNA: TGTGCCAGCAGTGACGTTACAGGGGGCCTCCTCTACAATGAGCAGTTCTTC.

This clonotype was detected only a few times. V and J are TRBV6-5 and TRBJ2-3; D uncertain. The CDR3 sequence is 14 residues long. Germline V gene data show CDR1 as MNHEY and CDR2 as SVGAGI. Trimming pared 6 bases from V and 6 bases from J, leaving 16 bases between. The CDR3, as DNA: TGTGCCAGCAGCTCACTCGCCTCGGGTGATACGCAGTATTTT. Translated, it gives CASSSLASGDTQYF.

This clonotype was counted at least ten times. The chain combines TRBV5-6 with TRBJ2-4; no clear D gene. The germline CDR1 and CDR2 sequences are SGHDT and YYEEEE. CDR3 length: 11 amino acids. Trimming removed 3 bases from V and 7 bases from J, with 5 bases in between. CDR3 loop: CASSSRNIQYF. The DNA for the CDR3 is TGTGCCAGCAGCTCCCGGAACATTCAGTACTTC.

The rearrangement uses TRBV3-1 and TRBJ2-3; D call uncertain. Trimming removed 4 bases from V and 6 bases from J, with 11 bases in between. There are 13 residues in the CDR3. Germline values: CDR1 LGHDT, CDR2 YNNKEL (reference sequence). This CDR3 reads CASSPPASDTQYF. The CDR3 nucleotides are TGTGCCAGCAGCCCCCCTGCTTCGGATACGCAGTATTTT.

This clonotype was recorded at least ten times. The CDR3: CASMGNEQFF. In nucleotides, the CDR3 is TGCGCCAGCATGGGCAATGAGCAGTTCTTC. The rearrangement links TRBV5-1 to TRBJ2-1; unclear D gene. Germline lookup yields CDR1 SGHRS and CDR2 YFSETQ. This CDR3 has 10 residues. Trimming took off 6 bases at V and 6 bases at J, with 4 bases between the two ends. Supplemented by reference TRBV5-1 and TRBJ2-1, the full variable domain reads KAGVTQTPRYLIKTRGQQVTLSCSPISGHRSVSWYQQTPGQGLQFLFEYFSETQRNKGNFPGRFSGRQFSNSRSEMNVSTLELGDSALYLCASMGNEQFFGPGTRLTVL.

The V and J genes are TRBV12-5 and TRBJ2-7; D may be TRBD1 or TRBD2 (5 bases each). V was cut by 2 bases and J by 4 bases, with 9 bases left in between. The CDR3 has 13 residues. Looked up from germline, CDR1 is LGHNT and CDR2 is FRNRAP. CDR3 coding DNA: TGTGCTAGTGGTTTGAGGGGAGTTTACGAGCAGTACTTC. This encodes CASGLRGVYEQYF.

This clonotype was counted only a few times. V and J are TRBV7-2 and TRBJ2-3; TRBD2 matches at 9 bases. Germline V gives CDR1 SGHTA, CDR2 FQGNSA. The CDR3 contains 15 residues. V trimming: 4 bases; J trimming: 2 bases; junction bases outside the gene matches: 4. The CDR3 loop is CASSSASGTTDTQYF. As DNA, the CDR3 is TGTGCCAGCAGCTCCGCTAGCGGGACCACAGATACGCAGTATTTT.

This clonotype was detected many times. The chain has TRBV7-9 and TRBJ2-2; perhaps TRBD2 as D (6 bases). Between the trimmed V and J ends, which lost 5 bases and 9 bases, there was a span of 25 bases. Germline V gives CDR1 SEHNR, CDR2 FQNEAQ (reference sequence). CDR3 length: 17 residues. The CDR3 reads CASSDRGMPKDARELFF. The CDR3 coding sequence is TGTGCCAGCAGCGACCGCGGGATGCCAAAAGACGCCAGGGAGCTGTTTTTT.

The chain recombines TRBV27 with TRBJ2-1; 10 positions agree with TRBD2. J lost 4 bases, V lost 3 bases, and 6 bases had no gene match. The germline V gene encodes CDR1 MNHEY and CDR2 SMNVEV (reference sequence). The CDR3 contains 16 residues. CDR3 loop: CASSLGGLAPYNEQFF. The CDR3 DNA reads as TGTGCCAGCAGTTTGGGGGGACTAGCGCCATACAATGAGCAGTTCTTC.

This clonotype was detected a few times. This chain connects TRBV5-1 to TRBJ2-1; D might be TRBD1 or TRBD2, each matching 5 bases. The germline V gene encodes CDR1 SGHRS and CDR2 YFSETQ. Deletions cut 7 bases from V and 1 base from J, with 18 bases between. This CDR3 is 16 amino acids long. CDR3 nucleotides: TGCGCCAGCGGTAAGGGCGAGGGGTGGTCCTACAATGAGCAGTTCTTC. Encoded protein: CASGKGEGWSYNEQFF.

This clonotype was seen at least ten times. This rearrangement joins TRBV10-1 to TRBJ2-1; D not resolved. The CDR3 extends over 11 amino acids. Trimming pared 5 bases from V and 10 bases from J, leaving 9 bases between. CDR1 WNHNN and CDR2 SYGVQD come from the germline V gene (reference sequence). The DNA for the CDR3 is TGCGCCAGCAGTCAGGCCGGAGAGCAGTTCTTC. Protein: CASSQAGEQFF.

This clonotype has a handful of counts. In DNA form, the CDR3 reads TGCGCCAGGCGCACCTCGACTCATTTGGAGAGCAATCAGCCCCAGCATTTT. This translates into CARRTSTHLESNQPQHF. The genes are TRBV5-1 and TRBJ1-5; no reliable D call. CDR1 and CDR2 (germline): SGHRS, YFSETQ. There are 17 residues in the CDR3. Trimming pared 8 bases from V and 1 base from J, leaving 22 bases between.

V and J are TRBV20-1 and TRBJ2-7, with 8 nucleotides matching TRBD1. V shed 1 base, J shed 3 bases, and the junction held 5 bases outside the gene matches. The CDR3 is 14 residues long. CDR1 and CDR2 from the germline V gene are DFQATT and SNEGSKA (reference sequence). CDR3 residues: CSARVSGQGYEQYF. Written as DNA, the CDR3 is TGCAGTGCTAGAGTGTCTGGACAGGGCTACGAGCAGTACTTC.